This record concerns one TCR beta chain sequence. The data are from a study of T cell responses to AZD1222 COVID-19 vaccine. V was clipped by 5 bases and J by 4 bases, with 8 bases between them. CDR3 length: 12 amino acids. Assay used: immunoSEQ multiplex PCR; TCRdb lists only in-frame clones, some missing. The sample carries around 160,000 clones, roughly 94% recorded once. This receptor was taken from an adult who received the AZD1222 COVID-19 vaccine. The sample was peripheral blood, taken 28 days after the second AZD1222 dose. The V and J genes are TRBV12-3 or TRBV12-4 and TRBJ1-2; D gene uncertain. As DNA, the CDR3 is TGTGCCAGCAGTGGGGTTGGCTATGGCTACACCTTC. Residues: CASSGVGYGYTF.